This T cell receptor beta chain was recorded in a study of shared clonotypes between healthy human individuals. Study in general: Contributing individuals were two females and a few males aged 18 to 49.

Study conclusions and caveats: The study sampled only blood, and tissue repertoires likely differ. Donors were few, which limited the genetic and exposure-history diversity represented.

In the case of this clone: Its antigen is unknown.

Germline CDR1 is MDHEN and CDR2 is SYDVKM. After removal of 5 bases from V and 5 bases from J, the junction contained 5 bases not matched to a gene. The CDR3 has 15 amino acids. Deep was the level used in running the assay. Produced via immunoSEQ multiplex PCR; TCRdb's table is partial and in-frame only. This sample has hundreds of thousands of clones; roughly 83% occur once, and the top ten carry less than 15%. The chain couples TRBV28 to TRBJ2-7; 14 bases match TRBD2. The sequencing sample was made of PBMCs. This clonotype was sampled from a woman in her forties in good health. Some clones in this sample may be carry-over from other donors' samples. CDR3 sequence (DNA): TGTGCCAGCAGTCCGACTAGCGGGAGGGGCGACGAGCAGTACTTC. Translating it yields CASSPTSGRGDEQYF.